This is a list of T cell receptor beta chains from one sample in a study of shared clonotypes between healthy human individuals. Generated by immunoSEQ multiplex PCR, the TCRdb table keeps only in-frame clones and is missing some. The sample contains around 100,000 clones, approximately 61% of which appear only once. The source material was memory CD8+ T cells sorted from blood. These receptors all stem from a man aged 25-45 years in good health. The CDR3 runs from the conserved cysteine through the conserved F or W. Each record gives: V gene, clone size, J gene, D gene, CDR3 protein, CDR3 DNA. A D gene is named only where the DNA matches it firmly. Only some rows state a clone size, as once, few, many or a class for expanded clones.

v_call: TRBV19
clone_size: -
j_call: TRBJ2-5
d_call: -
cdr3_aa: CASSIRSVRGQETQYF
cdr3_nt: TGTGCCAGTAGTATAAGGTCCGTAAGGGGGCAAGAGACCCAGTACTTC

v_call: TRBV4-3
clone_size: -
j_call: TRBJ1-1
d_call: -
cdr3_aa: CASSQPEAGITEAFF
cdr3_nt: TGCGCCAGCAGCCAACCGGAGGCAGGGATTACTGAAGCTTTCTTT

v_call: TRBV28
clone_size: -
j_call: TRBJ2-7
d_call: -
cdr3_aa: CASSYQGSREQYF
cdr3_nt: TGTGCCAGCAGTTACCAGGGGTCCCGCGAGCAGTACTTC

v_call: TRBV7-2
clone_size: few
j_call: TRBJ2-7
d_call: TRBD1
cdr3_aa: CASSFDRGAYEQYF
cdr3_nt: TGTGCCAGCAGCTTCGACAGGGGGGCATACGAGCAGTACTTC

v_call: TRBV28
clone_size: -
j_call: TRBJ2-7
d_call: TRBD1
cdr3_aa: CASSKTDRGIGQYF
cdr3_nt: TGTGCCAGCAGCAAAACGGACAGGGGAATCGGGCAGTACTTC

v_call: TRBV7-2
clone_size: -
j_call: TRBJ2-3
d_call: TRBD2
cdr3_aa: CASSLGTSGRTDTQYF
cdr3_nt: TGTGCCAGCAGCTTAGGGACTAGCGGGAGAACAGATACGCAGTATTTT

v_call: TRBV7-2
clone_size: -
j_call: TRBJ2-1
d_call: -
cdr3_aa: CASSLRELALLDYNEQFF
cdr3_nt: TGTGCCAGCAGCTTAAGAGAGCTCGCGCTCCTGGACTACAATGAGCAGTTCTTC

v_call: TRBV27
clone_size: -
j_call: TRBJ2-1
d_call: -
cdr3_aa: CASSRRTAYNEQFF
cdr3_nt: TGTGCCAGCAGTCGACGGACTGCATACAATGAGCAGTTCTTC

v_call: TRBV18
clone_size: -
j_call: TRBJ1-5
d_call: -
cdr3_aa: CASSPGGGLGQHF
cdr3_nt: TGTGCCAGCTCACCAGGGGGGGGCTTAGGCCAGCATTTT

v_call: TRBV7-2
clone_size: -
j_call: TRBJ2-3
d_call: -
cdr3_aa: CASSFLRGGGDTQYF
cdr3_nt: TGTGCCAGCAGCTTTTTGAGGGGCGGAGGAGATACGCAGTATTTT

v_call: TRBV9
clone_size: few
j_call: TRBJ2-7
d_call: -
cdr3_aa: CASSEGPSDYEQYF
cdr3_nt: TGTGCCAGCAGCGAGGGGCCTAGCGATTACGAGCAGTACTTC

v_call: TRBV29-1
clone_size: -
j_call: TRBJ1-1
d_call: -
cdr3_aa: CSVDFMNTEAFF
cdr3_nt: TGCAGCGTTGACTTTATGAACACTGAAGCTTTCTTT

v_call: TRBV5-6
clone_size: once
j_call: TRBJ2-7
d_call: -
cdr3_aa: CASSLAGSGYEQYF
cdr3_nt: TGTGCCAGCAGCTTGGCAGGGAGCGGGTACGAGCAGTACTTC

v_call: TRBV19
clone_size: -
j_call: TRBJ2-2
d_call: -
cdr3_aa: CASSMNKRDSNTGELFF
cdr3_nt: TGTGCCAGTAGTATGAATAAGAGGGACTCGAACACCGGGGAGCTGTTTTTT

v_call: TRBV6-5
clone_size: -
j_call: TRBJ2-7
d_call: TRBD1
cdr3_aa: CASSYSLTGAYEQYF
cdr3_nt: TGTGCCAGCAGTTACTCGTTGACAGGGGCCTACGAGCAGTACTTC

v_call: TRBV28
clone_size: -
j_call: TRBJ1-1
d_call: -
cdr3_aa: CASSFHGREAFF
cdr3_nt: TGTGCCAGCAGTTTCCACGGACGAGAAGCTTTCTTT

v_call: TRBV6-1
clone_size: few
j_call: TRBJ1-3
d_call: TRBD1
cdr3_aa: CASSEPGQGIRTIYF
cdr3_nt: TGTGCCAGCAGTGAACCGGGACAGGGGATCCGCACCATATATTTT

v_call: TRBV19
clone_size: -
j_call: TRBJ2-7
d_call: TRBD1
cdr3_aa: CASSAKTGGSYEQYF
cdr3_nt: TGTGCCAGTAGTGCCAAGACAGGGGGCTCCTACGAGCAGTACTTC

v_call: TRBV28
clone_size: few
j_call: TRBJ2-7
d_call: TRBD2
cdr3_aa: CASSSTSGNPYEQYF
cdr3_nt: TGTGCCAGCAGTTCCACTAGCGGGAATCCCTACGAGCAGTACTTC

v_call: TRBV6-5
clone_size: many
j_call: TRBJ2-1
d_call: TRBD2
cdr3_aa: CASSPGTSRNDEQFF
cdr3_nt: TGTGCCAGCAGCCCCGGGACTAGCAGGAATGATGAGCAGTTCTTC

v_call: TRBV4-3
clone_size: few
j_call: TRBJ1-5
d_call: -
cdr3_aa: CASSWEGDQPQHF
cdr3_nt: TGCGCCAGCAGCTGGGAGGGGGATCAGCCCCAGCATTTT

v_call: TRBV25-1
clone_size: -
j_call: TRBJ2-2
d_call: TRBD2
cdr3_aa: CASSEFMAGVAGELFF
cdr3_nt: TGTGCCAGCAGTGAATTTATGGCGGGAGTAGCCGGGGAGCTGTTTTTT

v_call: TRBV10-2
clone_size: -
j_call: TRBJ2-7
d_call: TRBD2
cdr3_aa: CASSETWGGGGYEQYF
cdr3_nt: TGCGCCAGCAGTGAGACCTGGGGCGGGGGAGGCTACGAGCAGTACTTC

v_call: TRBV5-4
clone_size: -
j_call: TRBJ2-5
d_call: TRBD1
cdr3_aa: CASTRTGEQTQYF
cdr3_nt: TGTGCCAGCACCCGGACAGGGGAACAGACCCAGTACTTC